This T cell receptor beta chain was captured in a study of tumor-infiltrating lymphocytes in primary liver carcinoma. The wider study: Both sexes were represented among patients, who were 30 to 69 years old. Measuring about 4.2 to 11 cm across, the tumors were staged as T1-T3 N0M0. There were roughly 3.5 to 7.13 million productive TCRbeta reads per sample, a yield similar across tissue types.

Bulk tissue was left unsorted, and RNA and DNA were co-extracted from about 21-30 mg of it. General study results and limits: Compared with tumor region pairs, tumor-adjacent and tumor-blood pairs overlapped less.

A few counts support this clonotype. Its target is not known. Since a much larger clone is just one base distant, this may be a read error. Priming with a constant-region primer yielded TCR beta cDNA from about 510 ng total RNA. Three nested multiplex PCR rounds of slightly modified ARM-PCR generated TCR beta libraries. A single record per CDR3 protein comes from TCRdb applying MiXCR to the multiplex PCR reads. This table holds 90,000 to 150,000 distinct CDR3 sequences, approximately 71% found once. This clonotype originated in a woman aged 55-75 years with primary liver carcinoma and hepatitis B virus infection. The specimen sequenced was tumor-adjacent normal liver tissue.

The CDR3 region is CVISESVSGNTIYF. CDR3 DNA sequence: TGTGTCATCAGTGAGTCAGTTTCTGGAAACACCATATATTTT. This chain uses TRBV10-3 with TRBJ1-3; no firm D call. The CDR3 spans 14 residues. Germline-derived CDR1 and CDR2 are ENHRY and SYGVKD.